These 11 T cell receptor beta chains were sequenced from one sample in a study of blood T cell repertoires in COVID-19. Data came from immunoSEQ multiplex PCR; TCRdb stores just in-frame clones and leaves some out. The table lists 200,000 to 250,000 clones, 65% to 90% of them singletons. Material: peripheral blood. These receptors came from a man aged 50 or older with COVID-19, enrolled during active disease.

The CDR3 DNA is TGTGCCAGCAATGACAGGGGGTACAGCTCTGGAAACACCATATATTTT. This gives the protein CASNDRGYSSGNTIYF. This sequence joins TRBV28 and TRBJ1-3; 9 nucleotides match TRBD1. The V segment lost 7 bases and the J segment 0 bases; nucleotides outside the gene matches: 7. The V gene's germline CDR1 is MDHEN and CDR2 SYDVKM. The CDR3 sequence is 16 residues long.

The chain recombines TRBV4-2 with TRBJ1-2; no clear D gene. This CDR3 is 14 amino acids long. The germline V and J ends were trimmed by 0 bases and 8 bases, with 13 bases remaining between them. The germline V gene has CDR1 LGHNA and CDR2 YNFKEQ. The CDR3 loop is CASSQDLTLRGYTF. In DNA, the CDR3 is TGTGCCAGCAGCCAAGATCTCACTCTTCGAGGCTACACCTTC.

The rearrangement links TRBV6-5 to TRBJ1-1; 7 positions match TRBD1. This CDR3 has 16 residues. V shed 3 bases and J 8 bases; nucleotides not matched to a gene: 15. CDR1 is MNHEY, CDR2 SVGAGI, per germline. The CDR3 region has the DNA TGTGCCAGCAGTTATGGGGGGACAGCGCGACGGGGGGAAGCTTTCTTT. Protein sequence: CASSYGGTARRGEAFF.

The chain uses TRBV7-9 and TRBJ2-5; 9 nucleotides agree with TRBD2. Germline-derived CDR1 and CDR2 are SEHNR and FQNEAQ (reference sequence). The J segment lost 5 bases and the V segment lost 5 bases, leaving 6 bases of the junction unmatched. This CDR3 has 14 amino acids. The CDR3 is CASSIRTSVETQYF. CDR3 in DNA: TGTGCCAGCAGCATACGGACTAGCGTGGAGACCCAGTACTTC.

This rearrangement joins TRBV28 to TRBJ2-7, with a possible D match to TRBD1 (5 bases). Looked up from germline, CDR1 is MDHEN and CDR2 is SYDVKM. The CDR3 runs to 13 residues. In nucleotides, the CDR3 is TGTGCAACAACAGGCAGGTTGGGCAGGGAGCAGTACTTC. This codes for CATTGRLGREQYF.

The rearrangement links TRBV18 to TRBJ2-2; no firm D call. Trimming pared 2 bases from V and 1 base from J, leaving 8 bases between. CDR1 and CDR2 (germline): KGHSH, LQKENI. This CDR3 has 15 residues. CDR3 DNA sequence: TGTGCCAGCTCACCAATAAAACTGAACACCGGGGAGCTGTTTTTT. Translated, it gives CASSPIKLNTGELFF.

This clone was counted once. The rearrangement uses TRBV14 and TRBJ1-2; D unclear. The CDR3 spans 15 residues. Trimming cost V 0 bases and J 0 bases, with 8 bases left between them. Germline values: CDR1 SGHDN, CDR2 FVKESK. This chain's CDR3 is CASSQDVFSNYGYTF. The CDR3 nucleotides read TGTGCCAGCAGCCAAGACGTCTTCTCTAACTATGGCTACACCTTC.

The chain employs TRBV5-1 and TRBJ1-4; D is unclear. V lost 2 bases to trimming and J lost 1 base, with 12 bases between them. CDR3 length: 16 residues. The germline V gene encodes CDR1 SGHRS and CDR2 YFSETQ. The CDR3 nucleotides are TGCGCCAGCAGCTTCTCCTACAGCCTAACTAATGAAAAACTGTTTTTT. Amino acid sequence: CASSFSYSLTNEKLFF.

The CDR3 coding sequence is TGTGCCACCAGTGATTTTCGGTCAGGGGGCATGAATGAGCAGTTCTTC. Translation gives CATSDFRSGGMNEQFF. The V and J genes are TRBV24-1 and TRBJ2-1; 8 positions agree with TRBD1. The ends lost 1 base at V and 7 bases at J; junction bases unmatched: 8. The V gene's germline CDR1 is KGHDR and CDR2 SFDVKD. The CDR3 has 16 amino acids.

The chain uses TRBV6-5 and TRBJ2-5; D possibly corresponds to TRBD2 (7 bases). This CDR3 spans 14 amino acids. V lost 6 bases to trimming and J lost 7 bases, with 18 bases between them. Germline V gene lookup returns CDR1 MNHEY and CDR2 SVGAGI. The CDR3 sequence: CASRTPGGAGTQYF. In DNA form, the CDR3 reads TGTGCCAGCAGGACCCCGGGGGGCGCGGGGACCCAGTACTTC.

The V and J genes are TRBV6-5 and TRBJ1-2; weak D call: TRBD1 (5 bases). Germline V gene lookup returns CDR1 MNHEY and CDR2 SVGAGI. This CDR3 is 14 amino acids long. V was trimmed by 0 bases and J by 4 bases, leaving 9 bases between them. The DNA for the CDR3 is TGTGCCAGCAGTTACTCGCGGGACCGCTATGGCTACACCTTC. Its protein product is CASSYSRDRYGYTF.